A single sample gave rise to the 8 T cell receptor beta chains below, sequenced in a study of CXCR3-negative and CXCR3-positive naive CD8 T cells. In preparing the TRB cDNA libraries, 5' RACE with UMI labels was used. TCRdb derives one entry per CDR3 protein from the 5' RACE reads, leaving out DNA. This sample's clone table lists about 40,000 distinct CDR3 sequences. Input material: memory CD8+ T cells from blood. Every receptor here comes from a human donor in good health. Some clones in this sample may be carry-over from other donors' samples.

This chain's CDR3 is CASSWEGSSPLHF. The rearrangement uses TRBV5-1 and TRBJ1-6. The CDR3 is 13 amino acids. Germline V gene lookup returns CDR1 SGHRS and CDR2 YFSETQ.

The CDR3: CSVGTGVWETQYF. This chain uses TRBV29-1 with TRBJ2-5; with no DNA, the TCRdb D assignment of TRBD1 cannot be verified. CDR1 is SQVTM, CDR2 ANQGSEA, per germline. The CDR3 sequence is 13 residues long.

The genes are TRBV30 and TRBJ2-2; as DNA is missing, the TRBD1 call by TCRdb cannot be tested. Germline V gives CDR1 GTSNPN, CDR2 SVGIG (reference sequence). There are 14 residues in the CDR3. The CDR3 sequence: CASDTGTGGTELFF.

The V gene is TRBV20-1, the J gene TRBJ2-7; without DNA, the TCRdb call of TRBD1 cannot be checked. From germline, CDR1 is DFQATT and CDR2 SNEGSKA (reference sequence). The CDR3 is 15 residues long. CDR3 in amino acids: CSARGTGTPHYEQYF.

The chain combines TRBV5-1 with TRBJ2-7; TCRdb's assignment of TRBD1 cannot be checked, as there is no DNA. CDR3 length: 14 residues. Germline lookup yields CDR1 SGHRS and CDR2 YFSETQ. The CDR3 loop reads CASTFPGGGYEQYF.

This chain joins TRBV11-2 and TRBJ2-3. The CDR3 has 13 amino acids. Germline V gene lookup returns CDR1 SGHAT and CDR2 FQNNGV. The CDR3: CASSLALTDTQYF.

This chain connects TRBV12-5 to TRBJ1-1. This CDR3 is built from 13 residues. Germline V lookup: CDR1 LGHNT, CDR2 FRNRAP. The CDR3 here is CASGLGPWAEAFF.

V and J are TRBV7-9 and TRBJ2-4. CDR3 length equals 12 residues. Germline loops: CDR1 SEHNR, CDR2 FQNEAQ (reference sequence). This chain's CDR3 is CASSLALNIQYF.